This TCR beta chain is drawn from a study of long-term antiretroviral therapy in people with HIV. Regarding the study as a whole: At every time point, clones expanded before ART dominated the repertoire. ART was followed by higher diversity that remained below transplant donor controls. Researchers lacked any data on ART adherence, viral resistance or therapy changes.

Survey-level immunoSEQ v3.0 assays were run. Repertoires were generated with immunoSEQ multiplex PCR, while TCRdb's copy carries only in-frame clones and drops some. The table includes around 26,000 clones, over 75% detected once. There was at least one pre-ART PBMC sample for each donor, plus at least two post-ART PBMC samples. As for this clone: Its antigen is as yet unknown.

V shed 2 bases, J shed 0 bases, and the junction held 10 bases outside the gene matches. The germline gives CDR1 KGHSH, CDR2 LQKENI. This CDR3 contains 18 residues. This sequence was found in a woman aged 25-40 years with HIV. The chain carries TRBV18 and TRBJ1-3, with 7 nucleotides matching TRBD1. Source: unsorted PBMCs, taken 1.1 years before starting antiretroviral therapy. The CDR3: CASSPWDRMSSSGNTIYF. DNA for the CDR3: TGTGCCAGCTCACCATGGGACAGAATGTCGAGCTCTGGAAACACCATATATTTT.